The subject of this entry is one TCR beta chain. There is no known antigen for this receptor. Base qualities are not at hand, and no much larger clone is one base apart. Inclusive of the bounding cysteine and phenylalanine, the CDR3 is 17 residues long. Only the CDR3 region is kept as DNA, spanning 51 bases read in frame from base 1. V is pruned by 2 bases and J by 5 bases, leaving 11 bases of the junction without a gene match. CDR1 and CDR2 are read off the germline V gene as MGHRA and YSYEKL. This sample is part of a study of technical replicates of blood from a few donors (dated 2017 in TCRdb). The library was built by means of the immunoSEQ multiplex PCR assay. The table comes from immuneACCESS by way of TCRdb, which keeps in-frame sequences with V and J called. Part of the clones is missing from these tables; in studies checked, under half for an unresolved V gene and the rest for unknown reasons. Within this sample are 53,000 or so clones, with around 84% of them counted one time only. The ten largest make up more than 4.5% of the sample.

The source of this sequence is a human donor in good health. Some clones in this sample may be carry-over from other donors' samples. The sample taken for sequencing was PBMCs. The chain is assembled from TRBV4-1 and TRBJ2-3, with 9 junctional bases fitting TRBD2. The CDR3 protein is CASSQSTGGLARDTQYF. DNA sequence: TGCGCCAGCAGCCAATCAACGGGGGGACTAGCTAGAGATACGCAGTATTTT.